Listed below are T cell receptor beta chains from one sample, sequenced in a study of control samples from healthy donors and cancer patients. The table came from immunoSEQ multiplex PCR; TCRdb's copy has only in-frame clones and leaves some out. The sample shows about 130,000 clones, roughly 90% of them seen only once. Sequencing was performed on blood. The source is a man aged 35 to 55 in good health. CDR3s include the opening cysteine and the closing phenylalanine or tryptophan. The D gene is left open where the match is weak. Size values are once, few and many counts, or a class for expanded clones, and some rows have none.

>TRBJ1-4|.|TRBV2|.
CASSETRDEKLFF
TGTGCCAGCAGTGAGACCAGAGATGAAAAACTGTTTTTT
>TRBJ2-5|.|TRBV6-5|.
CASRTGTSKETQYF
TGTGCCAGCAGGACCGGGACATCTAAAGAGACCCAGTACTTC
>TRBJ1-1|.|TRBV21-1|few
CASSTGSDIEFTEAFF
TGTGCCAGCAGCACCGGGTCTGATATCGAGTTCACTGAAGCTTTCTTT
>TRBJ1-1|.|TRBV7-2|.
CASSLVGGDTEAFF
TGTGCCAGCAGTTTAGTCGGCGGAGACACTGAAGCTTTCTTT
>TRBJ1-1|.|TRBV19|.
CASSIDQEAFF
TGTGCCAGTAGTATAGATCAGGAAGCTTTCTTT
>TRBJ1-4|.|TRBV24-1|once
CATSVRREKLFF
TGTGCCACCAGCGTGCGGCGCGAAAAACTGTTTTTT
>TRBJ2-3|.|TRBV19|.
CASSSAGGDTQYF
TGTGCCAGTAGTAGCGCTGGGGGAGATACGCAGTATTTT
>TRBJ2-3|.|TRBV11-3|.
CASSLQGRGTDTQYF
TGTGCCAGCAGCTTACAGGGCAGGGGCACAGATACGCAGTATTTT
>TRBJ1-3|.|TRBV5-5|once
CASSLEGLGNTIYF
TGTGCCAGCAGCTTGGAGGGACTCGGAAACACCATATATTTT
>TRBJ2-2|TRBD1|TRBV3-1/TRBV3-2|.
CASSPTGFANTGELFF
TGTGCCAGCAGCCCGACAGGGTTCGCGAACACCGGGGAGCTGTTTTTT
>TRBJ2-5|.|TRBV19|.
CASSIVAQQETQYF
TGTGCCAGTAGTATAGTGGCGCAGCAAGAGACCCAGTACTTC
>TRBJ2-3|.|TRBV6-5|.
CASSYAQRLRVDTQYF
TGTGCCAGCAGTTACGCCCAGCGCCTGCGGGTGGATACGCAGTATTTT
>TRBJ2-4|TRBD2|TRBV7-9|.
CASLGPSGIQYF
TGTGCCAGCCTTGGACCTAGCGGAATTCAGTACTTC
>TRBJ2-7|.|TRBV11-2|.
CASSLWGPSYEQYF
TGTGCCAGCAGCTTATGGGGGCCCTCCTACGAGCAGTACTTC
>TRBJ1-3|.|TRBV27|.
CANIAGAPGNTIYF
TGTGCCAACATCGCAGGAGCCCCTGGAAACACCATATATTTT
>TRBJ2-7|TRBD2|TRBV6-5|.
CASSSSSGGDSEQYF
TGTGCCAGCAGTTCGTCTAGCGGGGGGGACTCCGAGCAGTACTTC
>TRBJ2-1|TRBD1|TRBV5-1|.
CASSPGDRDGEQFF
TGCGCCAGCAGCCCGGGGGACAGGGATGGTGAGCAGTTCTTC
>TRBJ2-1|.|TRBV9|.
CASSVGPQGEQFF
TGTGCCAGCAGCGTAGGGCCCCAGGGTGAGCAGTTCTTC
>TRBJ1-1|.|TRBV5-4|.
CASSLREGGTEAFF
TGTGCCAGCAGCTTGAGGGAGGGAGGTACTGAAGCTTTCTTT
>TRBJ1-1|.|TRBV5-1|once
CASSSLQGTTEAFF
TGCGCCAGCAGCTCGCTACAGGGTACCACTGAAGCTTTCTTT
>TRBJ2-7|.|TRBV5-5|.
CASSLYISSYEQYF
TGTGCCAGCAGCTTGTACATCAGCTCCTACGAGCAGTACTTC
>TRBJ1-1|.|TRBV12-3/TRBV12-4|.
CASRTGGVTEAFF
TGTGCCAGCAGAACGGGGGGGGTCACTGAAGCTTTCTTT
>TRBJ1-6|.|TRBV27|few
CASRQTNRVSNSPLHF
TGTGCCAGCAGGCAAACGAACAGGGTGAGCAATTCACCCCTCCACTTT
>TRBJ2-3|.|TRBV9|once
CASSVVSTDTQYF
TGTGCCAGCAGCGTAGTGAGCACAGATACGCAGTATTTT
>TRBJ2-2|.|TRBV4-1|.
CASSQDQGGGELFF
TGCGCCAGCAGCCAAGACCAGGGAGGCGGGGAGCTGTTTTTT
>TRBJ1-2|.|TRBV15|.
CATSRDRGSRSYTF
TGTGCCACCAGCAGAGATCGGGGCAGTCGTAGCTACACCTTC
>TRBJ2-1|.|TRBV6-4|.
CASSAGSPPEQFF
TGTGCCAGCAGTGCTGGGAGCCCACCTGAGCAGTTCTTC
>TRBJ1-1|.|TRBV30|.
CAWSFPPWGYTEAFF
TGTGCCTGGAGTTTCCCCCCTTGGGGCTACACTGAAGCTTTCTTT
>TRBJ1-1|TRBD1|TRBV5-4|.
CASSYGQGFTEAFF
TGTGCCAGCAGCTATGGACAGGGCTTCACTGAAGCTTTCTTT
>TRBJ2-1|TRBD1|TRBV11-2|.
CASSDGTGKEQFF
TGTGCCAGCAGCGACGGGACAGGGAAGGAACAGTTCTTC
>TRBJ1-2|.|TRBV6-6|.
CASSAGRVVGGYTF
TGTGCCAGCAGTGCAGGACGGGTTGTCGGTGGCTACACCTTC
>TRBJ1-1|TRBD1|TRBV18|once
CASSRQGSDTEAFF
TGTGCCAGCTCAAGACAGGGGTCGGACACTGAAGCTTTCTTT
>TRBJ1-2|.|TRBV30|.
CAWESDSSLVGYTF
TGTGCCTGGGAATCGGACAGTAGTTTGGTGGGCTACACCTTC
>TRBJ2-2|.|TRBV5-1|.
CASSLVPNTGELFF
TGCGCCAGCAGCTTAGTCCCGAACACCGGGGAGCTGTTTTTT
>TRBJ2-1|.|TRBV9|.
CASSVGHRVTYNEQFF
TGTGCCAGCAGCGTAGGTCACAGGGTCACCTACAATGAGCAGTTCTTC
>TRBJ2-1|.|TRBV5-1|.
CASSLSSPGENEQFF
TGCGCCAGCAGCTTGTCCTCTCCAGGAGAGAATGAGCAGTTCTTC
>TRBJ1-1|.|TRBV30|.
CAWSGQTYTEAFF
TGTGCCTGGAGTGGGCAGACTTACACTGAAGCTTTCTTT
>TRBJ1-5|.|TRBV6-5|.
CASSYGWGDRNQPQHF
TGTGCCAGCAGTTACGGGTGGGGAGACAGAAATCAGCCCCAGCATTTT
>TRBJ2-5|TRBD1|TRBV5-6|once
CASSHRGQEETQYF
TGTGCCAGCAGTCACAGGGGGCAGGAGGAGACCCAGTACTTC
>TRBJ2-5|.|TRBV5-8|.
CASSLAMSGQETQYF
TGTGCCAGCAGCTTGGCCATGAGCGGACAAGAGACCCAGTACTTC
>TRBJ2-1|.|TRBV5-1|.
CASSLGPGFYNEQFF
TGCGCCAGCAGCTTGGGTCCGGGTTTCTACAATGAGCAGTTCTTC
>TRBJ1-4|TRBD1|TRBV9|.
CASSVLKKRGQGTDGDEKLFF
TGTGCCAGCAGCGTCCTCAAAAAGCGGGGACAGGGAACGGATGGTGATGAAAAACTGTTTTTT
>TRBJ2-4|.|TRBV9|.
CASSVEDRPNIQYF
TGTGCCAGCAGCGTAGAGGACAGACCAAACATTCAGTACTTC
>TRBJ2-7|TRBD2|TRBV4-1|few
CASSQPIAGARSYEQYF
TGCGCCAGCAGCCAACCGATAGCGGGGGCCCGCTCCTACGAGCAGTACTTC
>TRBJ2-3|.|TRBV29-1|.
CSGGKTATRTDTQYF
TGCAGCGGTGGGAAGACAGCTACCCGCACAGATACGCAGTATTTT
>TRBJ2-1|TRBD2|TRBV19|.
CASSIATSGGQTYNEQFF
TGTGCCAGTAGTATCGCGACTAGCGGGGGCCAAACCTACAATGAGCAGTTCTTC
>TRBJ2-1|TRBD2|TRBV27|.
CASRGDYSYNEQFF
TGTGCCAGCAGGGGGGACTATTCCTACAATGAGCAGTTCTTC
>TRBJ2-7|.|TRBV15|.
CATSPRRGWQQYF
TGTGCCACCAGCCCCCGGCGCGGGTGGCAGCAGTACTTC
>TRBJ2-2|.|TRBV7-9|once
CASSTTGWDTGELFF
TGTGCCAGCAGCACTACAGGGTGGGACACCGGGGAGCTGTTTTTT
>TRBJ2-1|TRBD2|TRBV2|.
CASGGGRYNEQFF
TGTGCCAGCGGCGGGGGAAGATACAATGAGCAGTTCTTC
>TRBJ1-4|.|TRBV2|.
CASADSLNEKLFF
TGTGCCAGCGCCGACAGCCTTAATGAAAAACTGTTTTTT
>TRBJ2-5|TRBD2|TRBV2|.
CASNRLAEETQYF
TGTGCCAGCAACAGACTAGCGGAAGAGACCCAGTACTTC
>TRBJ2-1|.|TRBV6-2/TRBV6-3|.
CASSYPHEQFF
TGTGCCAGCAGTTACCCCCATGAGCAGTTCTTC